The present TCR beta chain was sequenced within a study of T-cell reconstitution after alpha-beta-depleted transplantation in children. TCRbeta library preparation incorporated unique molecular identifiers. TCRdb reprocessed the PCR reads with MiXCR, giving one entry per CDR3 protein. The sample yields almost 250,000 distinct CDR3 sequences, more than 20% seen once. V lost 5 bases to trimming and J lost 7 bases, with 13 bases between them. The CDR3 is made up of 14 amino acids. CDR1 SGDLS and CDR2 YYNGEE come from the germline V gene. The receptor was derived from a girl between 2 and 10 years old with Fanconi anemia, due to receive a stem cell transplant. The chain couples TRBV9 to TRBJ1-6; tentative D call: TRBD1 (5 bases). This specimen consisted of PBMCs, obtained before TCRalphabeta/CD19-depleted stem cell transplant. The CDR3 coding sequence is TGTGCCAGCAGTGTTGGGACCGAGAATTCACCCCTCCACTTT. It yields the protein CASSVGTENSPLHF.